The clone carrying this TCR beta chain showed up just a few times. Its antigen is as yet unknown. The CDR3 extends over 18 amino acids. CDR1 and CDR2 from the germline V gene are SGHNT and YYREEE (reference sequence). The J segment lost 6 bases and the V segment lost 4 bases, leaving 17 bases of the junction unmatched. The record originates from a study of molecular identifiers for immune sequencing clone quantification. General study points: A shared barcode on identical TCR molecules could lead to underestimated sizes for highly expanded clones.

MiXCR, run by TCRdb on the PCR reads, gives a single entry per CDR3 protein. The sample gives about 70,000 distinct CDR3 sequences, about a sixth of which show up once; 1.5% is in the top ten. The V call is TRBV5-4, the J call TRBJ2-7, with 12 bases fitting TRBD2. The clonotype originates from a human donor in good health. Some libraries in this study had Jurkat cell RNA spiked in. The sequenced sample was naive CD8+ T cells from blood, with Jurkat cell RNA spiked in. Subset given: FACS-sorted CD8+CD4-CCR7+CD45RA+ naive T cells. The CDR3: CASSTPGLAGYGQGEQYF. CDR3 nucleotide sequence: TGTGCCAGCAGCACACCGGGACTAGCGGGCTACGGTCAAGGCGAGCAGTACTTC.